These T cell receptor beta chains were read from a single sample in a study of T-cell memory formation after mild COVID-19. In TCRdb, the 5' RACE reads were re-called with MiXCR into one record per CDR3 protein. The sample holds about 290,000 distinct CDR3 sequences, roughly 18% seen once. The specimen sequenced was PBMCs or a T cell subset sorted from them (not recorded which). The receptors originated from a man between 18 and 35 years old who had mild COVID-19 (a few samples of this study predate the infection). Cell type and time point are not known. The CDR3 runs from the conserved cysteine through the conserved F or W. Fields, in order: clone size, J gene, V gene, D gene, CDR3 protein, CDR3 DNA. D genes are given only for firm matches. Expanded clones are given a class, and other clones once, few, many or no size at all.

. | TRBJ1-6 | TRBV7-2 | TRBD1 | CASSLTDRGWVAPLHF | TGTGCCAGCAGCTTAACAGACAGGGGGTGGGTGGCACCCCTCCACTTT
. | TRBJ1-5 | TRBV10-3 | . | CAITDRPINSNQPQHF | TGTGCCATCACAGACAGACCAATCAATAGCAATCAGCCCCAGCATTTT
few | TRBJ2-2 | TRBV4-3 | TRBD1 | CASSRNPPGQGNAGELFF | TGCGCCAGCAGCCGCAACCCCCCGGGACAGGGTAACGCCGGGGAGCTGTTTTTT
few | TRBJ2-2 | TRBV5-1 | TRBD2 | CASSLMPSGGTGELFF | TGCGCCAGCAGCTTGATGCCTAGCGGGGGCACCGGGGAGCTGTTTTTT
few | TRBJ2-3 | TRBV5-1 | . | CASSPGGGRTDTQYF | TGCGCCAGCAGCCCCGGTGGGGGGCGCACAGATACGCAGTATTTT
. | TRBJ2-7 | TRBV28 | . | CASSLPDYEQYF | TGTGCCAGCAGTTTGCCGGACTACGAGCAGTACTTC
. | TRBJ2-7 | TRBV28 | TRBD1 | CASSLWGQGLEQYF | TGTGCCAGCAGTTTATGGGGACAGGGTCTCGAGCAGTACTTC
few | TRBJ2-1 | TRBV5-1 | . | CASTNQGRGNEQFF | TGCGCCAGCACCAACCAGGGCAGGGGCAATGAGCAGTTCTTC
. | TRBJ2-2 | TRBV3-1 | . | CASSQVGVGELFF | TGTGCCAGCAGCCAAGTCGGGGTCGGGGAGCTGTTTTTT
. | TRBJ2-7 | TRBV5-1 | . | CASSLETGLYEQYF | TGCGCCAGCAGCTTGGAGACAGGCTTATACGAGCAGTACTTC
few | TRBJ2-6 | TRBV12-3/TRBV12-4 | . | CASTVGARGANVLTF | TGTGCCAGCACCGTAGGGGCGCGGGGGGCCAACGTCCTGACTTTC
few | TRBJ2-3 | TRBV9 | TRBD2 | CASSVGTSRSDTQYF | TGTGCCAGCAGCGTAGGGACTAGCCGGTCAGATACGCAGTATTTT
many | TRBJ2-7 | TRBV5-6 | TRBD1 | CASSFDRTGVNEQYF | TGTGCCAGCAGCTTCGACCGGACAGGGGTGAACGAGCAGTACTTC
. | TRBJ2-7 | TRBV6-2/TRBV6-3 | TRBD1 | CASEGQSYEQYF | TGTGCCAGCGAGGGACAGTCCTACGAGCAGTACTTC
few | TRBJ2-5 | TRBV20-1 | . | CSARAYQETQYF | TGCAGTGCTCGGGCATACCAAGAGACCCAGTACTTC
. | TRBJ2-4 | TRBV6-2/TRBV6-3 | . | CATSRGENIQYF | TGTGCCACCTCGAGAGGGGAAAACATTCAGTACTTC
few | TRBJ2-3 | TRBV18 | TRBD1 | CASSWDSSTDTQYF | TGTGCCAGCTCATGGGACAGCAGCACAGATACGCAGTATTTT
few | TRBJ2-4 | TRBV3-1 | . | CASSQGYGNIQYF | TGTGCCAGCAGCCAAGGGTACGGAAACATTCAGTACTTC
many | TRBJ2-3 | TRBV7-8 | TRBD1 | CASSLGQGSTDTQYF | TGTGCCAGCAGCTTGGGACAGGGCAGCACAGATACGCAGTATTTT
few | TRBJ1-1 | TRBV4-3 | . | CASSQGARETDTEAFF | TGCGCCAGCAGCCAAGGTGCCAGGGAAACAGACACTGAAGCTTTCTTT
. | TRBJ1-4 | TRBV5-1 | . | CASRPQGLSNEKLFF | TGCGCCAGCAGACCCCAGGGATTGAGTAATGAAAAACTGTTTTTT
. | TRBJ2-1 | TRBV6-2/TRBV6-3 | TRBD1 | CASSYLGGFRGAEQFF | TGTGCCAGCAGTTACCTAGGGGGCTTTAGGGGTGCTGAGCAGTTCTTC
. | TRBJ1-1 | TRBV7-9 | TRBD1 | CASSRRQGRDTEAFF | TGTGCCAGCAGCCGTAGACAGGGTAGGGACACTGAAGCTTTCTTT
few | TRBJ2-7 | TRBV7-6 | . | CASSLQGNEQYF | TGTGCCAGCAGCCTTCAGGGGAACGAGCAGTACTTC
few | TRBJ2-2 | TRBV5-1 | . | CASSLAVLSENTGELFF | TGCGCCAGCAGCTTGGCCGTTTTGAGCGAAAACACCGGGGAGCTGTTTTTT
. | TRBJ1-2 | TRBV20-1 | . | CSARVGGVGYTF | TGCAGTGCTAGAGTGGGGGGTGTGGGCTACACCTTC
. | TRBJ2-5 | TRBV10-3 | TRBD1 | CAISLGTGGETQYF | TGTGCCATCAGTCTCGGGACAGGGGGAGAGACCCAGTACTTC
. | TRBJ1-2 | TRBV20-1 | . | CSATGGTPPFRYGYTF | TGCAGTGCTACTGGGGGGACCCCTCCGTTTCGGTATGGCTACACCTTC
few | TRBJ2-7 | TRBV29-1 | . | CSVEVSGYPYEQYF | TGCAGCGTTGAAGTCTCCGGGTACCCCTACGAGCAGTACTTC
. | TRBJ1-6 | TRBV4-3 | TRBD1 | CASSQQGQGNSPLHF | TGCGCCAGCAGCCAACAGGGACAGGGAAATTCACCCCTCCACTTT
. | TRBJ2-3 | TRBV29-1 | . | CSVEGGRGGRDTQYF | TGCAGCGTTGAAGGGGGTAGGGGGGGGAGAGATACGCAGTATTTT
few | TRBJ2-2 | TRBV6-5 | TRBD2 | CASSWTSPTGELFF | TGTGCCAGCAGTTGGACTAGCCCGACCGGGGAGCTGTTTTTT
many | TRBJ1-5 | TRBV7-8 | TRBD1 | CASSPRDRSGYSNQPQHF | TGTGCCAGCAGCCCCAGGGACAGGAGTGGATATAGCAATCAGCCCCAGCATTTT
. | TRBJ1-2 | TRBV7-9 | . | CASSPDRFYGYTF | TGTGCCAGCAGCCCAGACAGGTTCTATGGCTACACCTTC
. | TRBJ2-2 | TRBV5-6 | . | CASTHTGELFF | TGTGCCAGTACGCACACCGGGGAGCTGTTTTTT
few | TRBJ2-5 | TRBV6-6 | . | CASRKQGQETQYF | TGTGCCAGCCGAAAGCAGGGACAAGAGACCCAGTACTTC
. | TRBJ1-1 | TRBV12-3/TRBV12-4 | . | CASSFHRTEENTEAFF | TGTGCCAGCAGTTTCCACCGGACAGAAGAGAACACTGAAGCTTTCTTT
few | TRBJ1-6 | TRBV7-9 | . | CASRPSWGAGVDSPLHF | TGTGCCAGCAGACCCTCATGGGGGGCAGGGGTGGATTCACCCCTCCACTTT
. | TRBJ2-2 | TRBV4-3 | . | CASSLGTDYGELFF | TGCGCCAGCAGCCTCGGGACGGACTACGGGGAGCTGTTTTTT
. | TRBJ1-3 | TRBV10-3 | . | CAISAGVGNTIYF | TGTGCCATCAGTGCCGGGGTCGGAAACACCATATATTTT
few | TRBJ2-1 | TRBV20-1 | . | CSATTGGGYNEQFF | TGCAGTGCTACTACAGGGGGGGGCTACAATGAGCAGTTCTTC
few | TRBJ2-1 | TRBV12-3/TRBV12-4 | . | CASRFQGPGYNEQFF | TGTGCCAGCAGATTCCAGGGCCCTGGCTACAATGAGCAGTTCTTC
. | TRBJ1-2 | TRBV25-1 | TRBD1 | CASRQGQGGGYTF | TGTGCCAGCAGACAGGGACAGGGTGGTGGCTACACCTTC
few | TRBJ2-4 | TRBV6-2/TRBV6-3 | TRBD1 | CASSLSTGVVQYF | TGTGCCAGCAGTTTGTCGACAGGGGTGGTTCAGTACTTC
. | TRBJ1-1 | TRBV3-1 | . | CASSQPSGEAFF | TGTGCCAGCAGCCAGCCATCTGGTGAAGCTTTCTTT
. | TRBJ1-2 | TRBV6-2/TRBV6-3 | TRBD1 | CASSYSRTGDPYGYTF | TGTGCCAGCAGTTACTCGAGGACAGGGGATCCCTATGGCTACACCTTC
. | TRBJ1-4 | TRBV6-6 | . | CASRDGINEKLFF | TGTGCCAGCAGGGACGGAATTAATGAAAAACTGTTTTTT
few | TRBJ1-1 | TRBV5-1 | . | CASSLAAGNTEAFF | TGCGCCAGCAGCTTGGCCGCAGGCAACACTGAAGCTTTCTTT
many | TRBJ2-3 | TRBV4-1 | . | CASSQDGTATDTQYF | TGCGCCAGCAGCCAAGATGGCACCGCCACAGATACGCAGTATTTT
once | TRBJ2-3 | TRBV20-1 | . | CSAIDRTAYPDTQYF | TGCAGTGCCATCGACAGGACCGCATATCCAGATACGCAGTATTTT
. | TRBJ2-1 | TRBV6-5 | TRBD2 | CASSISGGAVNEQFF | TGTGCCAGCAGCATAAGCGGGGGGGCGGTCAATGAGCAGTTCTTC